This T cell receptor (beta chain) originates from a study of shared clonotypes between healthy human individuals. This clone was observed a few times. CD8 memory comprised CD45RO+ plus CCR7-negative CD45RA+ TemRA cells. Sequencing was at deep level. TCRdb's table, derived via immunoSEQ multiplex PCR, lists solely in-frame clones and lacks some. The sample includes 90,000 to 120,000 clones, more than 65% of them seen just once. Germline V lookup: CDR1 MNHEY, CDR2 SVGAGI. V was clipped by 6 bases and J by 1 base; unmatched bases: 4. This CDR3 is built from 15 residues. This receptor was identified in a woman younger than 45 in good health. Sequencing input: memory CD8+ T cells sorted from blood. The subset here: CD45RO+ cells pooled with CCR7-negative TemRA cells. The chain joins TRBV6-5 to TRBJ2-7; 12 bases align to TRBD2. The DNA for the CDR3 is TGTGCCAGCAGCGGACTAGCGGGAACTTCCTACGAGCAGTACTTC. This codes for CASSGLAGTSYEQYF.